The clone carrying this T cell receptor (beta chain) was counted a single time. This sample is drawn from a study of T cell responses to AZD1222 COVID-19 vaccine. Germline CDR1 reads SGHDN; CDR2 reads FVKESK. The V gene end was trimmed by 2 bases and the J gene end by 2 bases; junction bases not matched to a gene: 2. The CDR3 covers 15 residues. Generated by immunoSEQ multiplex PCR, the TCRdb table keeps only in-frame clones and is missing some. The data hold about 210,000 clones, with roughly 92% observed a single time. Sample: peripheral blood, taken on day 0 of AZD1222 vaccination. V is TRBV14 and J is TRBJ2-5; 10 bases agree with TRBD2. The TCR originated in an adult in good health. CDR3 in amino acids: CASSQPAGGQETQYF. For the CDR3, the DNA is TGTGCCAGCAGCCAACCAGCGGGGGGGCAAGAGACCCAGTACTTC.